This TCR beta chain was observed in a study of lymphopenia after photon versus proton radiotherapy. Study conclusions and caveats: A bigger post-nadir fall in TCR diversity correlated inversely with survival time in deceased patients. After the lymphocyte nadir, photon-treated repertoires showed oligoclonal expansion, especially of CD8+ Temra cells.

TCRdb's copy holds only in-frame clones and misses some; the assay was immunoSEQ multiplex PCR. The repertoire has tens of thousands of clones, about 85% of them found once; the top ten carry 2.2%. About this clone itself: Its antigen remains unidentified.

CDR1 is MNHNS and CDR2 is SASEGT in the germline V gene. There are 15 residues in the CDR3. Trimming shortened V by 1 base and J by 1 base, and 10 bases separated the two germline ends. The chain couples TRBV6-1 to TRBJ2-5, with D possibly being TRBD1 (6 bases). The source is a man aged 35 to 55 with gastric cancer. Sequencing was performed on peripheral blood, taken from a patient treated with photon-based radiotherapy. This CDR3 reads CASSEVGQPQETQYF. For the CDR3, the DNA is TGTGCCAGCAGTGAAGTTGGACAGCCCCAAGAGACCCAGTACTTC.